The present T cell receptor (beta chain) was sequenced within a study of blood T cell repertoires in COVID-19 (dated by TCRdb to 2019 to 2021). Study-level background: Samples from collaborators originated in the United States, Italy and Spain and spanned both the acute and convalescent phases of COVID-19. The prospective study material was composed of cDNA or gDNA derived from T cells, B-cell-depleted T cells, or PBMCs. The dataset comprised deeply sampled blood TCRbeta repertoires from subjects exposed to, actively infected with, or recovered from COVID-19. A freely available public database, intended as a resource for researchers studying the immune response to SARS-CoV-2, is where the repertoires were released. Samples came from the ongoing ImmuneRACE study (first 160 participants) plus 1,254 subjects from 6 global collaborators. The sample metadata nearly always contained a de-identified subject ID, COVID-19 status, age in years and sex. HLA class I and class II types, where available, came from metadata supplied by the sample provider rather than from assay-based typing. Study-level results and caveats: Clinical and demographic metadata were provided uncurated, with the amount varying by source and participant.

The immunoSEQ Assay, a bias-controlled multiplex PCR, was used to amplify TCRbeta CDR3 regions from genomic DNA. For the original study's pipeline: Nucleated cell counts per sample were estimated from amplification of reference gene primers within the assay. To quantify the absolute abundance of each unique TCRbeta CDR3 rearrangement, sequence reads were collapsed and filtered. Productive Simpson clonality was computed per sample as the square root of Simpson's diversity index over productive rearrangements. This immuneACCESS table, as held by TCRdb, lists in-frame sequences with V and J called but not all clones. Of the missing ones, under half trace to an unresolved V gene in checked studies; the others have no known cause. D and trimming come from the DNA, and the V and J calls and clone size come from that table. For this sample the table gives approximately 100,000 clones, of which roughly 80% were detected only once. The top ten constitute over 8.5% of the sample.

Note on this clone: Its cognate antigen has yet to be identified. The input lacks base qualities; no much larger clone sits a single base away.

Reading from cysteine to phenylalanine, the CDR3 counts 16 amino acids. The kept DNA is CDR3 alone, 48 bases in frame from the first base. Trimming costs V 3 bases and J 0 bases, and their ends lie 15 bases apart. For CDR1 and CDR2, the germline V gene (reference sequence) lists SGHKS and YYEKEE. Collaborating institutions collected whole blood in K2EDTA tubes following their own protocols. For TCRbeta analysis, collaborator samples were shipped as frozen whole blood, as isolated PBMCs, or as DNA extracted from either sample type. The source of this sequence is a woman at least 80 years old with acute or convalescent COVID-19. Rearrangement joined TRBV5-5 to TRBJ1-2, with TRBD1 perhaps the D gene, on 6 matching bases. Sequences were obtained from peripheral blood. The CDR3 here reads CASSYGQREPNYGYTF. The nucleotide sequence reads TGTGCCAGCAGCTATGGACAGCGCGAGCCTAACTATGGCTACACCTTC.